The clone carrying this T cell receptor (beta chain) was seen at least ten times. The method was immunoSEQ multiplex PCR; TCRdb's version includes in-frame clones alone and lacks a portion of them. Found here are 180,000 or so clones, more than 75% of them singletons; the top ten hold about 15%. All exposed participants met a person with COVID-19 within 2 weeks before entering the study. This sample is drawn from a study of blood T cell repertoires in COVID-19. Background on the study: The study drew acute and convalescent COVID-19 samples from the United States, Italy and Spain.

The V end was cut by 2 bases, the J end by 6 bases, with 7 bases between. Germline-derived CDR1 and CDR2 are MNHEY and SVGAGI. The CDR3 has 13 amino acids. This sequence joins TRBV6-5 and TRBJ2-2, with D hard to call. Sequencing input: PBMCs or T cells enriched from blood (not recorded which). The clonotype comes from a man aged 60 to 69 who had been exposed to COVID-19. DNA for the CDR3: TGTGCCAGCAGTTACCCGGAGTCCGGGGAGCTGTTTTTT. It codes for CASSYPESGELFF.